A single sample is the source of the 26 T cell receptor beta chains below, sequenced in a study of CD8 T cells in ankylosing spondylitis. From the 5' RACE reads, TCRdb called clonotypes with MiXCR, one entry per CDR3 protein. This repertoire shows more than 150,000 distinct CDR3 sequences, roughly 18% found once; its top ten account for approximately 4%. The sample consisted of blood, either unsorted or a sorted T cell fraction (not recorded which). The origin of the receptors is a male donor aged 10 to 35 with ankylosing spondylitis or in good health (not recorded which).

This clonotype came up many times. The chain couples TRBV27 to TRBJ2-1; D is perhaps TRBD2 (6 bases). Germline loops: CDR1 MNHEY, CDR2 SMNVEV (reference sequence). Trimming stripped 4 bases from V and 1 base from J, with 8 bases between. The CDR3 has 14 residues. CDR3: CASSYGGSYNEQFF. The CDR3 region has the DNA TGTGCCAGCAGTTATGGAGGGTCCTACAATGAGCAGTTCTTC.

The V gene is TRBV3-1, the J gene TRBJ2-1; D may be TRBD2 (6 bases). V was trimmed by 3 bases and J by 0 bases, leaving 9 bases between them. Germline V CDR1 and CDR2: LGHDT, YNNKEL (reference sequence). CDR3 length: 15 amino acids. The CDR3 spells CASSHSGSSYNEQFF. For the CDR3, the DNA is TGTGCCAGCAGCCATAGCGGAAGCTCCTACAATGAGCAGTTCTTC.

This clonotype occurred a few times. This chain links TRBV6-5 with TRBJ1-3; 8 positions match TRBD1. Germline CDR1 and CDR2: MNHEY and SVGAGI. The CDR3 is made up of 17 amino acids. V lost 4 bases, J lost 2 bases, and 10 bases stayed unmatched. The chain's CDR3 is CASSFTLPDRAGNTIYF. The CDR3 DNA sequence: TGTGCCAGCAGTTTCACCCTACCGGACAGGGCTGGAAACACCATATATTTT.

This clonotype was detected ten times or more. In DNA, the CDR3 is TGTGCCAGTAGTATAGGTGCCCTGAGGGGCATGAACACTGAAGCTTTCTTT. Translated: CASSIGALRGMNTEAFF. V usage is TRBV19 and J usage is TRBJ1-1; D perhaps matches TRBD1 (5 bases). Germline V gene sequence: CDR1 LNHDA, CDR2 SQIVND (reference sequence). V dropped 1 base and J dropped 0 bases, with 15 bases sitting between them. The CDR3 is 17 amino acids.

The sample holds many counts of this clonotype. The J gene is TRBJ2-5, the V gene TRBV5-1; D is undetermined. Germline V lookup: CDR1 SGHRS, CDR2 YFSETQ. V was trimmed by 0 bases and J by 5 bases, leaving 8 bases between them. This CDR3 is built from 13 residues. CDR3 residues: CASSLESWETQYF. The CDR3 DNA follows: TGCGCCAGCAGCTTGGAGTCGTGGGAGACCCAGTACTTC.

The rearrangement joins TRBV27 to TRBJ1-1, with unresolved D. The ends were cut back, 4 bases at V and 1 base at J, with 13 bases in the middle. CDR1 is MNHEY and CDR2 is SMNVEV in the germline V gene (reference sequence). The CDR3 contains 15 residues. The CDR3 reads CASSSLRRRNTEAFF. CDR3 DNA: TGTGCCAGCAGTTCACTTAGGAGGCGGAACACTGAAGCTTTCTTT.

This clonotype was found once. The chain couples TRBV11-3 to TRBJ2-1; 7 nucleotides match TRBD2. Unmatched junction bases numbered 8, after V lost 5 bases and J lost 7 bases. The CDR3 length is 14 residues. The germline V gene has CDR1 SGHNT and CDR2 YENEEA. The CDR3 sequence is CASSLHRGVNEQFF. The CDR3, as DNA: TGTGCCAGCAGCCTCCATCGGGGGGTGAATGAGCAGTTCTTC. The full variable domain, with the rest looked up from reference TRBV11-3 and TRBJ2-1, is EAGVVQSPRYKIIEKKQPVAFWCNPISGHNTLYWYLQNLGQGPELLIRYENEEAVDDSQLPKDRFSAERLKGVDSTLKIQPAELGDSAVYLCASSLHRGVNEQFFGPGTRLTVL.

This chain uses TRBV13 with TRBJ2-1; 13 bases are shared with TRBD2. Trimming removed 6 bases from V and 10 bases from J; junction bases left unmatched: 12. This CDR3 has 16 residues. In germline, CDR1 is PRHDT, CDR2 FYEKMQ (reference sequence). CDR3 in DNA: TGTGCCAGCAGTTCCACCCACACTAGCGGGAGGGCCGAGCAGTTCTTC. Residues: CASSSTHTSGRAEQFF.

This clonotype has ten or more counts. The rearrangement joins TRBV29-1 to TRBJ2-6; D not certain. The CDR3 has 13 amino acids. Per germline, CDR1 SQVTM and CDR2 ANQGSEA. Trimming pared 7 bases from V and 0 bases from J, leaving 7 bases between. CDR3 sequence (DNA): TGCAGCGGTAGGATCTCTGGGGCCAACGTCCTGACTTTC. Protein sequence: CSGRISGANVLTF.

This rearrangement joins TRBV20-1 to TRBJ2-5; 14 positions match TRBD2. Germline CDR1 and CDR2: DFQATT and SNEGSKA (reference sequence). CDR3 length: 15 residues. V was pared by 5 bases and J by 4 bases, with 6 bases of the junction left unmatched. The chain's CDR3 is CSAFRLAGGPETQYF. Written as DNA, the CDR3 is TGCAGTGCTTTTAGACTAGCGGGAGGGCCAGAGACCCAGTACTTC.

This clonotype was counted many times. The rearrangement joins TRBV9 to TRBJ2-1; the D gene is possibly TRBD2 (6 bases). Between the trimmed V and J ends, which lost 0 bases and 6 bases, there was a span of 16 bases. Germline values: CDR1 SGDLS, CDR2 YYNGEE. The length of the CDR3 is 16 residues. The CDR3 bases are TGTGCCAGCAGCGTAGTTGGCGGGATATCTATCAATGAGCAGTTCTTC. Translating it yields CASSVVGGISINEQFF. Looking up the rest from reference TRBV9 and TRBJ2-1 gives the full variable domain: DSGVTQTPKHLITATGQRVTLRCSPRSGDLSVYWYQQSLDQGLQFLIQYYNGEERAKGNILERFSAQQFPDLHSELNLSSLELGDSALYFCASSVVGGISINEQFFGPGTRLTVL.

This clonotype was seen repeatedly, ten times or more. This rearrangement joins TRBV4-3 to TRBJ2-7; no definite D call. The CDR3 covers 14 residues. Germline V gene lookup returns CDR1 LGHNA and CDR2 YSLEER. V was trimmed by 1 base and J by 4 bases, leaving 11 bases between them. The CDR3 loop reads CASSQGYAAYEQYF. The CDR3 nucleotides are TGCGCCAGCAGCCAAGGCTATGCGGCTTACGAGCAGTACTTC.

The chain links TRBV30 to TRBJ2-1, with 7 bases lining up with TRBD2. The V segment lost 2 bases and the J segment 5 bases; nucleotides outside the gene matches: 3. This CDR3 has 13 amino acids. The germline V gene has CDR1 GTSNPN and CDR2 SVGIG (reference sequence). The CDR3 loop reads CAWSFGTNNEQFF. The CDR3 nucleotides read TGTGCCTGGAGTTTTGGGACTAACAATGAGCAGTTCTTC. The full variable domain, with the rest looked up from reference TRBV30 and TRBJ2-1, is SQTIHQWPATLVQPVGSPLSLECTVEGTSNPNLYWYRQAAGRGLQLLFYSVGIGQISSEVPQNLSASRPQDRQFILSSKKLLLSDSGFYLCAWSFGTNNEQFFGPGTRLTVL.

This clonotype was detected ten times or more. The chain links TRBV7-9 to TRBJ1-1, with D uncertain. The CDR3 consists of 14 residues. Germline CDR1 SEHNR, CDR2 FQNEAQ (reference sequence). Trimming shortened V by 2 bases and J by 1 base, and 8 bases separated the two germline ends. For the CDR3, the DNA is TGTGCCAGCAGCTTATGGACGGAGAACACTGAAGCTTTCTTT. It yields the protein CASSLWTENTEAFF.

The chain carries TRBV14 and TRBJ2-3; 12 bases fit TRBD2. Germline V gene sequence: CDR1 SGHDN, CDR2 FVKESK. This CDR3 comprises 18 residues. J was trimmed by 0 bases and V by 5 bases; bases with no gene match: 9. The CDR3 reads CASSRRTSGTTSTDTQYF. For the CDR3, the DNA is TGTGCCAGCAGCAGAAGGACTAGCGGGACCACTAGCACAGATACGCAGTATTTT.

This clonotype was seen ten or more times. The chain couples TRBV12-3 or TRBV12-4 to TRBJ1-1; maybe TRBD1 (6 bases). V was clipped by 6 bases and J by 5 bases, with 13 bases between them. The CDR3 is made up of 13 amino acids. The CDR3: CASRLGGGTEAFF. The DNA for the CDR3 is TGTGCCAGCAGGCTAGGGGGGGGAACTGAAGCTTTCTTT.

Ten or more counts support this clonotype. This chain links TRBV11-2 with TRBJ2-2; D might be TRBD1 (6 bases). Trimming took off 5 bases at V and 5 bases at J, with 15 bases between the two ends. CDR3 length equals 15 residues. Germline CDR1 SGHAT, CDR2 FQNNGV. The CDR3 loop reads CASSRPGQGTGELFF. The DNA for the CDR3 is TGTGCCAGCAGCCGGCCGGGACAAGGAACCGGGGAGCTGTTTTTT. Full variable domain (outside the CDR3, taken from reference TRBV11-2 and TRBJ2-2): EAGVAQSPRYKIIEKRQSVAFWCNPISGHATLYWYQQILGQGPKLLIQFQNNGVVDDSQLPKDRFSAERLKGVDSTLKIQPAKLEDSAVYLCASSRPGQGTGELFFGEGSRLTVL.

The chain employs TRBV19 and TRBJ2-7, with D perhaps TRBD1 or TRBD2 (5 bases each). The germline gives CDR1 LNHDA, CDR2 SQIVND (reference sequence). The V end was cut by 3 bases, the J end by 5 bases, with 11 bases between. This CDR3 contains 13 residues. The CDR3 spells CASSIGARNEQYF. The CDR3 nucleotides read TGTGCCAGTAGTATCGGGGCCCGCAACGAGCAGTACTTC.

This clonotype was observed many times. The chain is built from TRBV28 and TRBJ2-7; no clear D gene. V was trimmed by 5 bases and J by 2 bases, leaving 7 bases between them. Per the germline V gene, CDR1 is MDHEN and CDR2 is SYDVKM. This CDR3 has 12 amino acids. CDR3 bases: TGTGCCAGCAGTCATATGACCTACGAGCAGTACGTC. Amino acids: CASSHMTYEQYV.

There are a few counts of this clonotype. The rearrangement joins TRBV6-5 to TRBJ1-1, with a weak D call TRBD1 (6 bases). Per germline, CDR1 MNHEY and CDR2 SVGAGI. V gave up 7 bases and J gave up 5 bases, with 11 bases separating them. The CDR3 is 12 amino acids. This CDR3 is CASMLQGTEAFF. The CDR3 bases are TGTGCCAGCATGCTACAGGGTACTGAAGCTTTCTTT.

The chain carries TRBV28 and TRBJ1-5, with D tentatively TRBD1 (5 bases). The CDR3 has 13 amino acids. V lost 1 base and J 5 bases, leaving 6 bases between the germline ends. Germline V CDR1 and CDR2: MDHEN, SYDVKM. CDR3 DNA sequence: TGTGCCAGCAGTTTATTGGGGGATCAGCCCCAGCATTTT. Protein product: CASSLLGDQPQHF.

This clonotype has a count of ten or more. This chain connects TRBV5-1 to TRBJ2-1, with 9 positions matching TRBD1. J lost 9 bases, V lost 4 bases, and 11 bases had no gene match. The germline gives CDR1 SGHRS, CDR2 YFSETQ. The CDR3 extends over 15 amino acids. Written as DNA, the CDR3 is TGCGCCAGCAGCAGTGGCGTGACAGGGGGGGGTGAGCAGTTCTTC. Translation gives CASSSGVTGGGEQFF.

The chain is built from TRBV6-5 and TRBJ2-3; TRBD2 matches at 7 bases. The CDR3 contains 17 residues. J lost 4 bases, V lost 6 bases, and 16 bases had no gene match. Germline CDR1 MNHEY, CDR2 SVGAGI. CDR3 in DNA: TGTGCCAGCAGGCGTCACCGCGGGGGTGGCCTCCCAGATACGCAGTATTTT. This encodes CASRRHRGGGLPDTQYF.

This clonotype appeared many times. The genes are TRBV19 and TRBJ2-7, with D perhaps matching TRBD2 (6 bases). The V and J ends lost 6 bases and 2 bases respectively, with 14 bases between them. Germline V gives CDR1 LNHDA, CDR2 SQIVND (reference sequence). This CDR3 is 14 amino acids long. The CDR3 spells CASRKPGLPYEQYF. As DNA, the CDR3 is TGTGCCAGTAGAAAACCGGGACTTCCCTACGAGCAGTACTTC.

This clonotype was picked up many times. The CDR3 DNA reads TGCGCCAGCAGCTTGTTCTCCAGGGGTACAGATACGCAGTATTTT. Translation gives CASSLFSRGTDTQYF. This chain joins TRBV5-1 and TRBJ2-3; D possibly corresponds to TRBD1 (6 bases). V was shortened by 1 base and J by 3 bases, with 12 bases between the two germline ends. The CDR3 contains 15 residues. Germline V gene sequence: CDR1 SGHRS, CDR2 YFSETQ.

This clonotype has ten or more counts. Written as DNA, the CDR3 is TGTGCCAGCAGGTTGGGACAGGGGTTCGCAGATACGCAGTATTTT. Amino acids: CASRLGQGFADTQYF. This chain links TRBV27 with TRBJ2-3; 10 bases fit TRBD1. V was pared by 6 bases and J by 4 bases, with 7 bases of the junction left unmatched. Germline CDR1 MNHEY, CDR2 SMNVEV (reference sequence). The CDR3 covers 15 residues.